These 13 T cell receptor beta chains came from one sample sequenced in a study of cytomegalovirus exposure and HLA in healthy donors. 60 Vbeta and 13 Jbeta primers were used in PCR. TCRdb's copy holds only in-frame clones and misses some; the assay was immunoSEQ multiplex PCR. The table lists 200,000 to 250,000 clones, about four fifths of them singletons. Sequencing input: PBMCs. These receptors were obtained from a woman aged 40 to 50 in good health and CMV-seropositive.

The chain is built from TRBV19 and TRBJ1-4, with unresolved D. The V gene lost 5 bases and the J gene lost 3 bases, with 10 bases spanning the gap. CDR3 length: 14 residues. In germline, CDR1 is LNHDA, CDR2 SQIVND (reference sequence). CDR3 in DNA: TGTGCCAGTAGTTTAACACCGTCTAATGAAAAACTGTTTTTT. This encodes CASSLTPSNEKLFF.

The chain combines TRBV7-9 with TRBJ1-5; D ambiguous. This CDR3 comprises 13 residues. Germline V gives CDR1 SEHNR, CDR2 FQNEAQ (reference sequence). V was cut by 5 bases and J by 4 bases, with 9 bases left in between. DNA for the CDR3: TGTGCCAGCAGCCAGCTGGAGAATCAGCCCCAGCATTTT. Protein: CASSQLENQPQHF.

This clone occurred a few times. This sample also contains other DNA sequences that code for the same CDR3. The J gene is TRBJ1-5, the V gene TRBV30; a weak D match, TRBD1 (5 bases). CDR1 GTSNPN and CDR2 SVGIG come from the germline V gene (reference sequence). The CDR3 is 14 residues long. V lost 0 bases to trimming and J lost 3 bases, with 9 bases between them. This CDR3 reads CAWSVPGDNQPQHF. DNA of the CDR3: TGTGCCTGGAGTGTCCCGGGGGACAATCAGCCCCAGCATTTT.

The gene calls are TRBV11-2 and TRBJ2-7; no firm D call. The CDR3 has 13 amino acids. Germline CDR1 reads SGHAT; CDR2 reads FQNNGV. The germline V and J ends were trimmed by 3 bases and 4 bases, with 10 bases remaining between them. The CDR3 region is CASSFLVSYEQYF. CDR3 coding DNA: TGTGCCAGCAGCTTCCTAGTGTCTTACGAGCAGTACTTC.

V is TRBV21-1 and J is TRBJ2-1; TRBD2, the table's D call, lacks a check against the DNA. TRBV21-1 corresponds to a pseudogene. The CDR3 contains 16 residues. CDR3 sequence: CASSKGGLAGYNEQFF. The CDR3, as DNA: TGTGCCAGCAGCAAAGGCGGACTAGCGGGATACAATGAGCAGTTCTTC.

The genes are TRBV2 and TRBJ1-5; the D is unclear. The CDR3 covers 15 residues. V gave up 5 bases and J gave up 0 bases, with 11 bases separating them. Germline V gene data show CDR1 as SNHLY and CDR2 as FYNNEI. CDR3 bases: TGTGCCAGCAGTACGCAGTCCCATAGCAATCAGCCCCAGCATTTT. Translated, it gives CASSTQSHSNQPQHF.

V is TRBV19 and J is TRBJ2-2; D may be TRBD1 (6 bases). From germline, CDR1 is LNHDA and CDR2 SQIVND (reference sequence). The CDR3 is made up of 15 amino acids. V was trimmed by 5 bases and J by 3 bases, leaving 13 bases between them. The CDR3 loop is CASSPLRTDTGELFF. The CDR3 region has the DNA TGTGCCAGTAGTCCTCTAAGGACAGACACCGGGGAGCTGTTTTTT.

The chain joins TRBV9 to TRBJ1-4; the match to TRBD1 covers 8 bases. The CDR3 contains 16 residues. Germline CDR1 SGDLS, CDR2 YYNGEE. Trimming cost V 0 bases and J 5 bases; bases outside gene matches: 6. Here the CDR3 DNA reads TGTGCCAGCAGCGTAGGCCTCGGGACAGGCAATGAAAAACTGTTTTTT. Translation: CASSVGLGTGNEKLFF.

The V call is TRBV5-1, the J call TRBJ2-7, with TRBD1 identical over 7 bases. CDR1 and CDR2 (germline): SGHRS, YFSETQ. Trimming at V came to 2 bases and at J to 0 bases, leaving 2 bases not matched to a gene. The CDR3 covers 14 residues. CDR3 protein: CASSFTGDSYEQYF. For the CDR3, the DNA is TGCGCCAGCAGCTTTACAGGGGACTCCTACGAGCAGTACTTC. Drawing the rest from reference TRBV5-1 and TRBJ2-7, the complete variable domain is KAGVTQTPRYLIKTRGQQVTLSCSPISGHRSVSWYQQTPGQGLQFLFEYFSETQRNKGNFPGRFSGRQFSNSRSEMNVSTLELGDSALYLCASSFTGDSYEQYFGPGTRLTVT.

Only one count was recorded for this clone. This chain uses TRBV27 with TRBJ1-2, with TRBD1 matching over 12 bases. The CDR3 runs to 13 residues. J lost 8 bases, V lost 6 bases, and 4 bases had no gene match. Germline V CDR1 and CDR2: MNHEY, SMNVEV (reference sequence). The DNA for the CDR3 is TGTGCCAGCAGCCGGGACAGGGGGCGAGGCTACACCTTC. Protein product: CASSRDRGRGYTF.

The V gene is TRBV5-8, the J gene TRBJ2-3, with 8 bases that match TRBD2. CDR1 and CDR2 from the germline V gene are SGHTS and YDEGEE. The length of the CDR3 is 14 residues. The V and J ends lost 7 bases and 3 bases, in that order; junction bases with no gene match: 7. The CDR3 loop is CASLRASGTDTQYF. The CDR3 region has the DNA TGTGCCAGCCTCCGGGCTAGCGGGACAGATACGCAGTATTTT.

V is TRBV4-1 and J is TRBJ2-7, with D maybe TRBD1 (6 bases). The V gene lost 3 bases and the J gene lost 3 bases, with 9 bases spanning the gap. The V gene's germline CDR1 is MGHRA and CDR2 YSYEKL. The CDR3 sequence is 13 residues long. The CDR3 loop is CASSQDSYYEQYF. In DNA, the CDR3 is TGCGCCAGCAGCCAGGACAGTTACTACGAGCAGTACTTC.

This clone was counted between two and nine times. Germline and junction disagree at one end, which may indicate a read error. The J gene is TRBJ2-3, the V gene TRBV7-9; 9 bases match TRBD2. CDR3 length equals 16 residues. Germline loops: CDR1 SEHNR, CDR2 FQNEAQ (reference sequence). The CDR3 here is CSSSLGAGGQEDTQYF. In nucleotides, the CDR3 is TGTTCCAGCAGCTTAGGGGCGGGGGGGCAAGAAGATACGCAGTATTTT.